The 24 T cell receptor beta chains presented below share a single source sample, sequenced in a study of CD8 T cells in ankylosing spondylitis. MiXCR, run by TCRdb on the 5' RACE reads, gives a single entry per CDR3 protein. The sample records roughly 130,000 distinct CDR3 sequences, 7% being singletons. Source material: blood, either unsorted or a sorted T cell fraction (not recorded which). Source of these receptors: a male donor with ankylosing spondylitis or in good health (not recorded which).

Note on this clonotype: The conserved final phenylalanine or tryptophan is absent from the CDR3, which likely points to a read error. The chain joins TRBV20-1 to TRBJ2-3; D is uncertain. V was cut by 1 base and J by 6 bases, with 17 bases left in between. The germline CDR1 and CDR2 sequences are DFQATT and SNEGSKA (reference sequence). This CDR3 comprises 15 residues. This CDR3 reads CSARVLSGWWDTQYI. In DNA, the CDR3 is TGCAGTGCTAGAGTTCTGTCGGGCTGGTGGGATACGCAGTATATT.

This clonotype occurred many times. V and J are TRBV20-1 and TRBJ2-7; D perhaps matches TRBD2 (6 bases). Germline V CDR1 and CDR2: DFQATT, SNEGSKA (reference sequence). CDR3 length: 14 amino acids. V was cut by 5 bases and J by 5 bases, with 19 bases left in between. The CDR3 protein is CSAAPTGEFDEQYF. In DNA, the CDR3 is TGCAGTGCTGCTCCGACGGGAGAATTCGACGAGCAGTACTTC.

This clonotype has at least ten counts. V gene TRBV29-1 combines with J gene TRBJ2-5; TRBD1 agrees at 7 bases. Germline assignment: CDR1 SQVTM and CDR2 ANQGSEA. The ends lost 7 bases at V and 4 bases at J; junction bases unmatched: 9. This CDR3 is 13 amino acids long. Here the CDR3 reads CSEGGAGGETQYF. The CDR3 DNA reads TGCAGCGAAGGGGGCGCCGGAGGAGAGACCCAGTACTTC.

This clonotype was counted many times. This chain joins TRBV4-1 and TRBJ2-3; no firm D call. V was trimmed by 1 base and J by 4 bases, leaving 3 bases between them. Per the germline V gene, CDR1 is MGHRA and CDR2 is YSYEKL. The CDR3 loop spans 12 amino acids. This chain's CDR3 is CASSQVPDTQYF. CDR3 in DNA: TGCGCCAGCAGCCAAGTGCCAGATACGCAGTATTTT.

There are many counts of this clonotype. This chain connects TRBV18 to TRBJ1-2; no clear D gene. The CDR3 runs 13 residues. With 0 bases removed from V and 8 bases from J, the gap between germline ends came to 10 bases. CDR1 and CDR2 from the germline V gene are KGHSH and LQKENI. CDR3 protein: CASSPPSGFGYTF. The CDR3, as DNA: TGTGCCAGCTCACCACCCTCCGGATTCGGCTACACCTTC.

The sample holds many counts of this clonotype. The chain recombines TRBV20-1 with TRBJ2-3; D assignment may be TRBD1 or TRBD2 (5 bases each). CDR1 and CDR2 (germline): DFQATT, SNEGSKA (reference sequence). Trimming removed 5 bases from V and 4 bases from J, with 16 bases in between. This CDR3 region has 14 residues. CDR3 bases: TGCAGTGCTGTGTCTAGCCGGGGCCCAGATACGCAGTATTTT. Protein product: CSAVSSRGPDTQYF.

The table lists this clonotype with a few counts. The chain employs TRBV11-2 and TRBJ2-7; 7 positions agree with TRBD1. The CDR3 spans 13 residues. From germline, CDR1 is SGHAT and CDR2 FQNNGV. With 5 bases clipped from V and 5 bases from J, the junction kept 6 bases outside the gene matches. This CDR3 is CASSPRQGDEQYF. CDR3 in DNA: TGTGCCAGCAGCCCGCGACAGGGCGACGAGCAGTACTTC.

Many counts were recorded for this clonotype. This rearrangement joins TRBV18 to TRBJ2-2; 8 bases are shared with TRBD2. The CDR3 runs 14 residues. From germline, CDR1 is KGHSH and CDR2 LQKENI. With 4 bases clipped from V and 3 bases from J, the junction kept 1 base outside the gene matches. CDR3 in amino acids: CASSRAGDTGELFF. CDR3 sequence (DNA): TGTGCCAGCTCACGAGCGGGGGACACCGGGGAGCTGTTTTTT.

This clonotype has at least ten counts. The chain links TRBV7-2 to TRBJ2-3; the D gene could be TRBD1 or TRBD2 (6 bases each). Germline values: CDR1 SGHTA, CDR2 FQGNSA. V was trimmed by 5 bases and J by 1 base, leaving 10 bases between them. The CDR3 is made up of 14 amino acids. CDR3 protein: CASSPGGGTDTQYF. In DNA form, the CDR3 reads TGTGCCAGCAGCCCCGGGGGCGGCACAGATACGCAGTATTTT. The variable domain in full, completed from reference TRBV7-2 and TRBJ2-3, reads GAGVSQSPSNKVTEKGKDVELRCDPISGHTALYWYRQSLGQGLEFLIYFQGNSAPDKSGLPSDRFSAERTGGSVSTLTIQRTQQEDSAVYLCASSPGGGTDTQYFGPGTRLTVL.

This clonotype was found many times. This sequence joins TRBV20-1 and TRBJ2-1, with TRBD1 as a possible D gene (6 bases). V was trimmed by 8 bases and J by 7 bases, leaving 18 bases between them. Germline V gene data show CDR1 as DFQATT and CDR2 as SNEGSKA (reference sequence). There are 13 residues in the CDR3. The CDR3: CSIPPQGGNEQFF. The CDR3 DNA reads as TGCAGTATACCACCGCAAGGGGGTAATGAGCAGTTCTTC.

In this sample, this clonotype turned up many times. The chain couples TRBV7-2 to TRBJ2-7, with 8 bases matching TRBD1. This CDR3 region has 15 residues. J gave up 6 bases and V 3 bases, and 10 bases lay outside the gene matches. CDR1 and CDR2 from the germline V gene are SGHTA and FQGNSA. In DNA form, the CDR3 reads TGTGCCAGCAGCTTGGTTGGACAGGGTTCGGGCGAGCAGTACTTC. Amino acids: CASSLVGQGSGEQYF. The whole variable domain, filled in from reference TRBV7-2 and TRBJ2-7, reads GAGVSQSPSNKVTEKGKDVELRCDPISGHTALYWYRQSLGQGLEFLIYFQGNSAPDKSGLPSDRFSAERTGGSVSTLTIQRTQQEDSAVYLCASSLVGQGSGEQYFGPGTRLTVT.

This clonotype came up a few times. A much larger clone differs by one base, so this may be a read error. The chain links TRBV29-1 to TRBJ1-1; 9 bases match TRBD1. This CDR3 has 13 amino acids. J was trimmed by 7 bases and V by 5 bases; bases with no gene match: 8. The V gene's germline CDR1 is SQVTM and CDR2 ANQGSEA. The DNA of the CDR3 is TGCAGCGTTTTGGAGGGACAGGGTATTGAAGCTTTCTTT. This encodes CSVLEGQGIEAFF.

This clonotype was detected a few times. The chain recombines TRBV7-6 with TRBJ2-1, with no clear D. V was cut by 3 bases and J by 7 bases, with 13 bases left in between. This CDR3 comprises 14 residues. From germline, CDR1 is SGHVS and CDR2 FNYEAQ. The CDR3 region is CASSLLDLENEQFF. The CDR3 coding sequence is TGTGCCAGCAGCTTGCTAGATCTAGAGAATGAGCAGTTCTTC.

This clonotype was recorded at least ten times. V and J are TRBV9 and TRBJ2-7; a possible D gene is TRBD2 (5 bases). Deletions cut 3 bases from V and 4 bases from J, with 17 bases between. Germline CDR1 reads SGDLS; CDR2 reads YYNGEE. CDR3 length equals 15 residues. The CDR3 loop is CASSAGSGRMYEQYF. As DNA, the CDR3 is TGTGCCAGCAGCGCTGGAAGCGGCAGAATGTACGAGCAGTACTTC.

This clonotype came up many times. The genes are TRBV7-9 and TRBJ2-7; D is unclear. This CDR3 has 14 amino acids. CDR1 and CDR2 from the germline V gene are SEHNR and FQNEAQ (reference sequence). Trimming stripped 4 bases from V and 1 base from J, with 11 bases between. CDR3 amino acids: CASSSEGQSYEQYF. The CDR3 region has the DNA TGTGCCAGCAGCTCTGAAGGCCAGTCCTACGAGCAGTACTTC.

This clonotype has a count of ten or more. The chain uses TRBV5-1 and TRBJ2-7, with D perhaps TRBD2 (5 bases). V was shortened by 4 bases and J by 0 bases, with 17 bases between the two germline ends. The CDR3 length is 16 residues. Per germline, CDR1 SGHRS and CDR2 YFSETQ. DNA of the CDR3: TGCGCCAGCAGCACTTCCCTCCGGGAAGACTCCTACGAGCAGTACTTC. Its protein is CASSTSLREDSYEQYF.

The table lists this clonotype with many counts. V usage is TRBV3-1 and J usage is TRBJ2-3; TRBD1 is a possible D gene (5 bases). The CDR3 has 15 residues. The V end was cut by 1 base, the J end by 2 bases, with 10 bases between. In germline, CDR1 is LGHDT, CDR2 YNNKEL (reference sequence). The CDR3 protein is CASSQVTVATDTQYF. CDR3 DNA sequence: TGTGCCAGCAGCCAAGTGACAGTAGCCACAGATACGCAGTATTTT.

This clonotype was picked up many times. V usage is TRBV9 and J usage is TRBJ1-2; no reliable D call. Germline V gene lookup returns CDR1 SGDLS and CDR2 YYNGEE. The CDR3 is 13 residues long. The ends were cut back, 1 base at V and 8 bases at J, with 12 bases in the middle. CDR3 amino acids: CASSVTPGEGYTF. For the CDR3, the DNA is TGTGCCAGCAGCGTAACCCCAGGCGAAGGCTACACCTTC.

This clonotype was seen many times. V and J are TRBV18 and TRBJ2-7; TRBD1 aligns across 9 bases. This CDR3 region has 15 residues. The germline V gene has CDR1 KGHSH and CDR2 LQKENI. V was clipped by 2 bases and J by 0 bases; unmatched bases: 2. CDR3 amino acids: CASSPSGQGSYEQYF. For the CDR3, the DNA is TGTGCCAGCTCACCATCGGGACAGGGCTCCTACGAGCAGTACTTC.

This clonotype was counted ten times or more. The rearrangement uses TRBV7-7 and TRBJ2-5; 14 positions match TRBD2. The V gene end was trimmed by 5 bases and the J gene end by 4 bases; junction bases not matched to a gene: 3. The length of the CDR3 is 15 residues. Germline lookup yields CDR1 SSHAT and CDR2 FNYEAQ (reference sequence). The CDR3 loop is CASSPGLAGGETQYF. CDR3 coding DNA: TGTGCCAGCAGCCCAGGACTAGCGGGGGGAGAGACCCAGTACTTC. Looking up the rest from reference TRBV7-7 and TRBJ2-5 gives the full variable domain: GAGVSQSPRYKVTKRGQDVTLRCDPISSHATLYWYQQALGQGPEFLTYFNYEAQPDKSGLPSDRFSAERPEGSISTLTIQRTEQRDSAMYRCASSPGLAGGETQYFGPGTRLLVL.

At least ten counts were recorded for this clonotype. The CDR3 loop reads CASSHTLAGGSYEQYF. The CDR3 coding sequence is TGTGCCAGCAGTCACACACTAGCGGGAGGATCGTACGAGCAGTACTTC. The chain joins TRBV27 to TRBJ2-7, with 12 positions matching TRBD2. Trimming cost V 5 bases and J 4 bases; bases outside gene matches: 9. The germline V gene has CDR1 MNHEY and CDR2 SMNVEV (reference sequence). The CDR3 is 16 amino acids.

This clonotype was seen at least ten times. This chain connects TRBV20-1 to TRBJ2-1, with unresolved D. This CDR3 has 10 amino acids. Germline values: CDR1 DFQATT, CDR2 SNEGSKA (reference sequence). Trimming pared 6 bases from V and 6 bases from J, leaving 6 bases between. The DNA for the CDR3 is TGCAGTGCCAACGGCAATGAGCAGTTCTTC. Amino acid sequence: CSANGNEQFF.

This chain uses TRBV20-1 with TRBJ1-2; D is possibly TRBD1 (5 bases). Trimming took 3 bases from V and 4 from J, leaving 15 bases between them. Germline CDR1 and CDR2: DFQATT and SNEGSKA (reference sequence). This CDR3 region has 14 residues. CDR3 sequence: CSASLGPEIYGYTF. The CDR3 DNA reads TGCAGTGCTAGTTTGGGGCCCGAAATCTATGGCTACACCTTC.

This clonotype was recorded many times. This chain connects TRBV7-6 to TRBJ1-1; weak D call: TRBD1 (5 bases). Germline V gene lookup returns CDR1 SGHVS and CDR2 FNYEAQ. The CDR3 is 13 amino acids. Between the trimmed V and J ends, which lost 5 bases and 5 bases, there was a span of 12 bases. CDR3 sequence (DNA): TGTGCCAGCAGCCTCTCGCAGGGAACTGAAGCTTTCTTT. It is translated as CASSLSQGTEAFF.